This TCR beta chain was profiled in a study of T cell responses to AZD1222 COVID-19 vaccine. Clones were sequenced by immunoSEQ multiplex PCR, and TCRdb holds only the in-frame ones, with some missing. The data show 80,000 to 100,000 clones, approximately 88% seen once. Study-wide results and caveats: Distributed over spike, vaccine-associated CD4 TCRs predominated at 160-218 and 743-854. Among the donors, most were white British and more were female, and clonal diversity was possibly underestimated. Spike-specific TCR breadth and depth were elevated following two AZD1222 doses. Reports indicate that nearly half of spike-specific TCRs are directed at unmutated variant regions.

The count of this clone is one. What it recognizes is unknown. CDR3 length: 15 residues. Germline V lookup: CDR1 MNHEY, CDR2 SMNVEV (reference sequence). The V and J ends lost 5 bases and 2 bases, in that order; junction bases with no gene match: 8. The source material was peripheral blood, sampled on day 0 of AZD1222 vaccination. The V and J genes are TRBV27 and TRBJ2-5, with TRBD1 matching over 7 bases. The source is an adult in good health. The CDR3 reads CASSLDGQDQETQYF. In nucleotides, the CDR3 is TGTGCCAGCAGTCTCGACGGACAGGATCAAGAGACCCAGTACTTC.